Presented here are 32 T cell receptor beta chains from one specimen sequenced in a study of T cell repertoires in cytomegalovirus infection. The antigens these receptors bind are not known. MiXCR, applied by TCRdb to the reads, yields one record per CDR3 protein. The sample has around 800,000 distinct CDR3 sequences; 32% are singletons. The sample here was cultured CD8+ T cells from PBMCs, taken from culture after CMV antigen stimulation. These receptors were taken from a human donor in good health (CMV status not recorded). Some clones in this sample may be carry-over from other donors' samples.

The V call is TRBV6-2 or TRBV6-3, the J call TRBJ2-1; 7 nucleotides match TRBD1. Trimming took 3 bases from V and 2 from J; bases not matched to a gene: 7. Germline assignment: CDR1 MNHEY and CDR2 SVGEGT. This CDR3 has 16 residues. The CDR3 DNA reads TGTGCCAGCAGTTATCCGGGACAGTCGCCCTACAATGAGCAGTTCTTC. Translated, it gives CASSYPGQSPYNEQFF.

The rearrangement joins TRBV10-3 to TRBJ2-7, with a possible D match to TRBD1 (6 bases). V gave up 1 base and J gave up 5 bases, with 12 bases separating them. This CDR3 contains 14 residues. CDR1 and CDR2 (germline): ENHRY, SYGVKD. The CDR3 loop is CAISEWGKGDEQYV. The CDR3 DNA follows: TGTGCCATCAGTGAGTGGGGAAAGGGGGACGAGCAGTACGTC.

This clonotype was seen only a few times. The chain couples TRBV4-2 to TRBJ2-1; maybe TRBD1 (6 bases). The CDR3 length is 15 residues. Germline V CDR1 and CDR2: LGHNA, YNFKEQ. Between the trimmed V and J ends, which lost 4 bases and 5 bases, there was a span of 15 bases. The chain's CDR3 is CASSPLPGQNNEQFF. The CDR3 DNA reads as TGTGCCAGCAGCCCTCTACCAGGACAGAACAATGAGCAGTTCTTC.

This clonotype was recorded a few times. The chain recombines TRBV19 with TRBJ1-6; TRBD1 might be the D (5 bases). The CDR3 covers 14 residues. CDR1 is LNHDA and CDR2 is SQIVND in the germline V gene (reference sequence). The V and J ends lost 3 bases and 7 bases respectively, with 10 bases between them. Here the CDR3 reads CASSMGQWNSPLHF. The CDR3, as DNA: TGTGCCAGTAGTATGGGGCAGTGGAATTCACCCCTCCACTTT.

This chain uses TRBV28 with TRBJ2-6; D unresolved. CDR3 size: 13 residues. Germline V gene sequence: CDR1 MDHEN, CDR2 SYDVKM. V dropped 5 bases and J dropped 6 bases, with 8 bases sitting between them. For the CDR3, the DNA is TGTGCCAGCAGTGCAGATTCGGCCAACGTCCTGACTTTC. Translating gives CASSADSANVLTF.

This clonotype was observed a handful of times. The chain employs TRBV10-3 and TRBJ2-7, with D possibly TRBD1 on 6 matching bases. In germline, CDR1 is ENHRY, CDR2 SYGVKD. The CDR3 sequence is 11 residues long. Between the trimmed V and J ends, which lost 6 bases and 3 bases, there was a span of 6 bases. Here the CDR3 reads CAIRDSYEQYF. In DNA form, the CDR3 reads TGTGCCATCAGGGACAGCTACGAGCAGTACTTC.

The rearrangement joins TRBV20-1 to TRBJ1-1; D is ambiguous. Germline V CDR1 and CDR2: DFQATT, SNEGSKA (reference sequence). V was shortened by 5 bases and J by 0 bases, with 10 bases between the two germline ends. The CDR3 spans 13 residues. The CDR3 DNA reads as TGCAGTGCTTTGGCCGCCCTGAACACTGAAGCTTTCTTT. Translation gives CSALAALNTEAFF.

The chain links TRBV12-3 or TRBV12-4 to TRBJ2-1; maybe TRBD1 (6 bases). The V end lost 4 bases, the J end lost 3 bases, and 13 bases lay between the germline ends. The CDR3 totals 15 residues. The CDR3 bases are TGTGCCAGCAGTTCCCCAGGGGTTGGCTACAATGAGCAGTTCTTC. Translated, it gives CASSSPGVGYNEQFF.

This clonotype was seen a handful of times. The chain employs TRBV7-9 and TRBJ2-7; the match to TRBD1 covers 7 bases. CDR3 length: 13 residues. Germline V gene data show CDR1 as SEHNR and CDR2 as FQNEAQ (reference sequence). The V gene end was trimmed by 5 bases and the J gene end by 7 bases; junction bases not matched to a gene: 8. Here the CDR3 DNA reads TGTGCCAGCAGCCAAATGGCAGGGGGAGAGCAGTACGTC. It yields the protein CASSQMAGGEQYV.

This clonotype was found a few times. The V call is TRBV27, the J call TRBJ2-7; TRBD1 agrees at 11 bases. The CDR3 consists of 14 residues. V gave up 4 bases and J gave up 2 bases; unmatched junction bases: 1. CDR1 and CDR2 (germline): MNHEY, SMNVEV (reference sequence). The CDR3 DNA reads TGTGCCAGCAGTTCGGACAGGGGGCCCTACGAGCAGTACTTC. This encodes CASSSDRGPYEQYF.

J is TRBJ2-1 and V is TRBV27; no clear D gene. Trimming took off 4 bases at V and 0 bases at J, with 13 bases between the two ends. Germline V gene data show CDR1 as MNHEY and CDR2 as SMNVEV (reference sequence). The CDR3 covers 16 residues. The CDR3 loop is CASSSFGRSSYNEQFF. The CDR3 DNA is TGTGCCAGCAGTTCGTTTGGGCGAAGCTCCTACAATGAGCAGTTCTTC.

Of note for this clonotype: At one end the junction does not follow the germline gene, possibly because of a read error. The CDR3 here is CASSLITSVLTF. The CDR3, as DNA: TGTGCCAGTAGTTTAATTACCAGCGTCCTGACTTTC. This chain uses TRBV12-3 or TRBV12-4 with TRBJ2-6; D gene uncertain. This CDR3 has 12 amino acids.

The chain employs TRBV6-6 and TRBJ1-2, with TRBD1 as a possible D gene (5 bases). Trimming left V 5 bases short and J 3 bases short, with 16 bases between. CDR3 length: 15 amino acids. Germline lookup yields CDR1 MNHNY and CDR2 SVGAGI (reference sequence). The CDR3: CASSDDSFLYYGYTF. CDR3 coding DNA: TGTGCCAGCAGTGACGACAGTTTTTTATACTATGGCTACACCTTC.

The chain joins TRBV12-3 or TRBV12-4 to TRBJ2-3; weak D call: TRBD2 (5 bases). This CDR3 is built from 13 residues. Trimming left V 4 bases short and J 8 bases short, with 13 bases between. The CDR3 bases are TGTGCCAGCAGTTCCGAGATAAGCGGTACGCAGTATTTT. Translating it yields CASSSEISGTQYF.

Points on this clonotype: The junction shows a germline mismatch at one end, possibly a read error. The chain carries TRBV7-8 and TRBJ1-2; possible D gene TRBD1, 6 bases. Germline lookup yields CDR1 SGHVS and CDR2 FQNEAQ. The CDR3 totals 16 residues. CDR3 protein: CASSLRGQPDPYGHTF. CDR3 nucleotides: TGTGCCAGCAGCTTACGTGGACAGCCAGACCCCTATGGCCACACCTTC. The full variable domain, completed using reference TRBV7-8 and TRBJ1-2, is GAGVSQSPRYKVAKRGQDVALRCDPISGHVSLFWYQQALGQGPEFLTYFQNEAQLDKSGLPSDRFFAERPEGSVSTLKIQRTQQEDSAVYLCASSLRGQPDPYGHTFGSGTRLTVV.

The chain combines TRBV7-4 with TRBJ2-3, with TRBD2 matching over 11 bases. Germline V gives CDR1 SGHVT, CDR2 SQSDAQ. V was pared by 2 bases and J by 2 bases, with 6 bases of the junction left unmatched. The CDR3 runs to 17 residues. The CDR3 sequence: CASSLPGLAEYTDTQYF. The CDR3 bases are TGTGCCAGCAGCTTACCGGGACTAGCGGAGTACACAGATACGCAGTATTTT. Full variable domain (rest looked up from reference TRBV7-4 and TRBJ2-3): GAGVSQSPRYKVAKRGRDVALRCDSISGHVTLYWYRQTLGQGSEVLTYSQSDAQRDKSGRPSGRFSAERPERSVSTLKIQRTEQGDSAVYLCASSLPGLAEYTDTQYFGPGTRLTVL.

The chain has TRBV6-2 or TRBV6-3 and TRBJ2-7, with 8 bases that match TRBD1. Germline values: CDR1 MNHEY, CDR2 SVGEGT. V lost 6 bases and J lost 1; bases outside the gene matches: 8. The CDR3 runs 15 residues. In nucleotides, the CDR3 is TGTGCCAGCAGATTAGGACAGGGTTGGTCCTACGAGCAGTACGTC. It specifies CASRLGQGWSYEQYV.

This chain connects TRBV10-3 to TRBJ1-2, with D perhaps TRBD1 (5 bases). In germline, CDR1 is ENHRY, CDR2 SYGVKD. This CDR3 comprises 13 residues. Trimming shortened V by 6 bases and J by 4 bases, and 12 bases separated the two germline ends. CDR3: CAISELGAYGYTF. CDR3 nucleotides: TGTGCCATCAGCGAACTCGGGGCCTATGGCTACACCTTC.

J is TRBJ1-4 and V is TRBV25-1; D call uncertain. V dropped 1 base and J dropped 8 bases, with 8 bases sitting between them. Per the germline V gene, CDR1 is MGHDK and CDR2 is SYGVNS. The CDR3 sequence is 13 residues long. The CDR3 sequence is CASSESVREKLFF. The CDR3 bases are TGTGCCAGCAGTGAATCAGTAAGGGAAAAACTGTTTTTT.

The rearrangement links TRBV7-9 to TRBJ2-1, with D tentatively TRBD2 (6 bases). This CDR3 region has 16 residues. Trimming left V 6 bases short and J 0 bases short, with 15 bases between. Germline V gives CDR1 SEHNR, CDR2 FQNEAQ (reference sequence). CDR3 amino acids: CASRFRESNSYNEQFF. In DNA form, the CDR3 reads TGTGCCAGCAGGTTCCGGGAGAGTAACTCCTACAATGAGCAGTTCTTC.

This clonotype showed up just a few times. The chain couples TRBV20-1 to TRBJ2-6; 9 nucleotides line up with TRBD2. This CDR3 comprises 16 residues. Trimming at V came to 3 bases and at J to 6 bases, leaving 9 bases not matched to a gene. The V gene's germline CDR1 is DFQATT and CDR2 SNEGSKA (reference sequence). DNA for the CDR3: TGCAGTGCTAGGGGAGCGGGGGGCCTCGAGGCCAACGTCCTGACTTTC. Translation: CSARGAGGLEANVLTF.

This clonotype was observed a handful of times. The V gene is TRBV6-5, the J gene TRBJ1-1, with D hard to call. The germline V and J ends were trimmed by 5 bases and 4 bases, with 17 bases remaining between them. The CDR3 runs 15 residues. Per germline, CDR1 MNHEY and CDR2 SVGAGI. The CDR3 loop reads CASSPGDRWGTEAFF. The CDR3 DNA sequence: TGTGCCAGCAGTCCCGGGGATCGGTGGGGCACTGAAGCTTTCTTT.

This clonotype was seen ten or more times. The chain employs TRBV7-2 and TRBJ2-5; 7 bases are a match to TRBD2. V gave up 0 bases and J gave up 7 bases; unmatched junction bases: 20. This CDR3 spans 19 amino acids. The germline V gene encodes CDR1 SGHTA and CDR2 FQGNSA. CDR3 protein: CASSLARPYPAPGGGTQYF. The CDR3 region has the DNA TGTGCCAGCAGCTTAGCGCGTCCCTATCCAGCCCCGGGCGGGGGGACCCAGTACTTC.

With regard to this clonotype: A read error is possible here, since a much larger clone lies one base away. The chain is built from TRBV7-2 and TRBJ2-3, with TRBD1 as a possible D gene (5 bases). The CDR3 spans 16 residues. CDR1 and CDR2 from the germline V gene are SGHTA and FQGNSA. With 5 bases removed from V and 5 bases from J, the gap between germline ends came to 20 bases. The CDR3 is CASSPRTGLGIDTQYF. The CDR3 DNA follows: TGTGCCAGCAGCCCCCGAACAGGCCTAGGCATAGATACGCAGTATTTT.

The genes are TRBV4-3 and TRBJ2-7; no reliable D call. With 0 bases removed from V and 1 base from J, the gap between germline ends came to 13 bases. The germline CDR1 and CDR2 sequences are LGHNA and YSLEER. This CDR3 is 16 amino acids long. CDR3 bases: TGCGCCAGCAGCCAAGATCGGCGGTTCCTGTCCTACGAGCAGTACGTC. It encodes CASSQDRRFLSYEQYV.

This clonotype was seen a few times. The rearrangement links TRBV7-9 to TRBJ1-2; a possible D gene is TRBD1 (6 bases). Trimming removed 0 bases from V and 4 bases from J, with 15 bases in between. The CDR3 runs 16 residues. Germline-derived CDR1 and CDR2 are SEHNR and FQNEAQ (reference sequence). The CDR3 DNA is TGTGCCAGCAGCTTAGCTGGGGGCGGAAGTTTCTATGGCTACACCTTC. Translated, it gives CASSLAGGGSFYGYTF.

The rearrangement uses TRBV11-1 and TRBJ2-1; D uncertain. Trimming took off 1 base at V and 8 bases at J, with 18 bases between the two ends. Germline CDR1 is SGHAT and CDR2 is FQDESV (reference sequence). The CDR3 has 16 residues. The CDR3 nucleotides read TGTGCCAGCAGCTTAGGATTTCGGCAGGTGGTCTATGAGCAGTTCTTC. It codes for CASSLGFRQVVYEQFF.

This clonotype was recorded a few times. This chain connects TRBV6-6 to TRBJ2-3, with 9 bases that match TRBD2. Germline loops: CDR1 MNHNY, CDR2 SVGAGI (reference sequence). The V and J ends lost 0 bases and 0 bases, in that order; junction bases with no gene match: 10. This CDR3 has 19 amino acids. Here the CDR3 DNA reads TGTGCCAGCAGTTACTCGCACCTGGAGACTAGCGGTAGCACAGATACGCAGTATTTT. This codes for CASSYSHLETSGSTDTQYF.

The chain links TRBV2 to TRBJ1-2; perhaps TRBD1 as D (5 bases). Deletions cut 7 bases from V and 4 bases from J, with 13 bases between. The CDR3 totals 13 residues. CDR1 is SNHLY, CDR2 FYNNEI, per germline. The CDR3 coding sequence is TGTGCCAGCATGCTGAGGGGCGGCTATGGCTACACCTTC. Translating it yields CASMLRGGYGYTF. The full variable domain, its missing parts supplied by reference TRBV2 and TRBJ1-2, is EPEVTQTPSHQVTQMGQEVILRCVPISNHLYFYWYRQILGQKVEFLVSFYNNEISEKSEIFDDQFSVERPDGSNFTLKIRSTKLEDSAMYFCASMLRGGYGYTFGSGTRLTVV.

This clonotype was counted between two and nine times. The CDR3 does not end in the conserved phenylalanine or tryptophan, so this is likely a read error. It is unclear where the CDR3 begins or ends on the DNA, so no DNA is shown, and the CDR3 is as TCRdb lists it. The chain links TRBV27 to TRBJ1-1; the D call TRBD1 from the table was never checked on the DNA. The CDR3 is 12 residues long, ends included. The V gene's germline CDR1 is MNHEY and CDR2 SMNVEV (reference sequence). The CDR3 sequence is CASKGRSDTEGS.

This clonotype appeared a single time. The chain couples TRBV5-3 to TRBJ1-6; D is possibly TRBD1 (6 bases). TRBV5-3 is an ORF; its function is uncertain. Trimming took off 8 bases at V and 5 bases at J, with 23 bases between the two ends. The CDR3 loop spans 17 amino acids. The CDR3 here is CASNLGGGYGDNSPLHF. The CDR3 DNA is TGTGCCAGCAACTTGGGAGGGGGTTATGGGGATAATTCACCCCTCCACTTT.

This clonotype was observed a single time. This rearrangement joins TRBV18 to TRBJ2-3; D is unresolved. There are 15 residues in the CDR3. Germline-derived CDR1 and CDR2 are KGHSH and LQKENI. Deletions cut 0 bases from V and 2 bases from J, with 9 bases between. The CDR3 loop reads CASSPPARITDTQYF. In DNA form, the CDR3 reads TGTGCCAGCTCACCACCTGCCAGGATCACAGATACGCAGTATTTT.